The 20 T cell receptor beta chains in this list originate from one sample, sequenced in a study of regulatory T cells in long-lasting Graves disease. Arm-PCR with iRepertoire HTBI primers amplified the CDR3 regions for these TCR beta libraries. Using its own MiXCR run on the multiplex PCR reads, TCRdb lists one record per CDR3 protein. This sample has roughly 510,000 distinct CDR3 sequences; 15% to 20% occur once, and the top ten carry around 13%. Indicated time point: newly diagnosed GD, antithyroid drugs for less than 3 months. Following extraction of RNA from PBMCs, that RNA was used to make the TCR library. These data are also associated with another study on T cells in Graves' hyperthyroidism and ophthalmopathy.

Specimen: peripheral blood mononuclear cells (PBMCs), collected at new diagnosis, from a patient treated with antithyroid drugs. These receptors originate from a man in his late teens or twenties with Graves disease.

This clonotype was seen a few times. A read error may be the cause here, since a much bigger clone is one base away. The chain links TRBV27 to TRBJ1-5; D gene ambiguous. The length of the CDR3 is 15 residues. Germline CDR1 and CDR2: MNHEY and SMNVEV (reference sequence). The CDR3 is CASSLQARFNRPQHF. CDR3 coding DNA: TGTGCCAGCAGTTTACAGGCGAGATTCAATCGGCCCCAGCATTTT.

The genes are TRBV28 and TRBJ1-1; TRBD1 might be the D (5 bases). Germline CDR1 and CDR2: MDHEN and SYDVKM. With 6 bases removed from V and 4 bases from J, the gap between germline ends came to 12 bases. The CDR3 length is 13 residues. CDR3 bases: TGTGCCAGCAGAACCGACAGACTCACTGAAGCTTTCTTT. Translation: CASRTDRLTEAFF.

This clonotype was seen many times. The chain is built from TRBV20-1 and TRBJ1-1, with a weak D call TRBD1 (6 bases). Trimming cost V 0 bases and J 4 bases, with 15 bases left between them. This CDR3 has 15 amino acids. Germline V lookup: CDR1 DFQATT, CDR2 SNEGSKA (reference sequence). Here the CDR3 reads CSARDHGRGSTEAFF. Written as DNA, the CDR3 is TGCAGTGCTAGAGATCACGGCAGGGGTAGCACTGAAGCTTTCTTT.

The gene calls are TRBV6-2 or TRBV6-3 and TRBJ2-3, with 11 nucleotides matching TRBD2. Unmatched junction bases numbered 13, after V lost 2 bases and J lost 0 bases. The CDR3 is 20 amino acids. Germline V gene sequence: CDR1 MNHEY, CDR2 SVGEGT. CDR3 residues: CASSYPDFKLAGASTDTQYF. The CDR3 region has the DNA TGTGCCAGCAGTTACCCAGATTTCAAACTAGCGGGGGCTAGCACAGATACGCAGTATTTT.

This clonotype appeared many times. The CDR3, as DNA: TGTGCCAGCAGTTACTCTCACAGGGTTCTGTCAGATACGCAGTATTTT. Amino acid sequence: CASSYSHRVLSDTQYF. The chain couples TRBV6-2 or TRBV6-3 to TRBJ2-3, with D perhaps TRBD1 (6 bases). Between the trimmed V and J ends, which lost 0 bases and 4 bases, there was a span of 14 bases. The CDR3 runs to 16 residues. Germline assignment: CDR1 MNHEY and CDR2 SVGEGT.

Many counts were recorded for this clonotype. The chain uses TRBV10-3 and TRBJ2-5, with 13 bases that match TRBD2. This CDR3 region has 16 residues. Losses at the gene ends were 6 bases for V and 3 bases for J; bases not matched to a gene: 7. Germline lookup yields CDR1 ENHRY and CDR2 SYGVKD. The CDR3 protein is CAIREAGTSGKETQYF. The CDR3 DNA reads as TGTGCCATCAGGGAGGCCGGGACTAGCGGGAAAGAGACCCAGTACTTC.

This sequence joins TRBV4-1 and TRBJ1-5; 7 positions match TRBD1. V trimming: 4 bases; J trimming: 5 bases; junction bases outside the gene matches: 8. The CDR3 spans 15 residues. Germline V gene sequence: CDR1 MGHRA, CDR2 YSYEKL. The CDR3 spells CASSRTDRVDQPQHF. DNA for the CDR3: TGCGCCAGCAGCCGAACCGACAGGGTTGATCAGCCCCAGCATTTT.

This clonotype showed up many times. V and J are TRBV7-2 and TRBJ1-1; possibly TRBD1 for D (6 bases). Trimming stripped 5 bases from V and 5 bases from J, with 15 bases between. The CDR3 has 14 residues. Per the germline V gene, CDR1 is SGHTA and CDR2 is FQGNSA. The CDR3 here is CASSPRGGLTEAFF. The DNA for the CDR3 is TGTGCCAGCAGCCCGCGCGGGGGGCTGACTGAAGCTTTCTTT.

This clonotype was recorded many times. The CDR3 DNA follows: TGTGCCAGCAGCACCCTCGCCATGGAGACCCAGTACTTC. Protein: CASSTLAMETQYF. The chain joins TRBV9 to TRBJ2-5, with no clear D. Deletions cut 4 bases from V and 5 bases from J, with 12 bases between. The germline CDR1 and CDR2 sequences are SGDLS and YYNGEE. CDR3 size: 13 residues. The entire variable domain, with the rest obtained from reference TRBV9 and TRBJ2-5, is as follows: DSGVTQTPKHLITATGQRVTLRCSPRSGDLSVYWYQQSLDQGLQFLIQYYNGEERAKGNILERFSAQQFPDLHSELNLSSLELGDSALYFCASSTLAMETQYFGPGTRLLVL.

This clonotype was found many times. V gene TRBV30 combines with J gene TRBJ2-3; 7 positions agree with TRBD1. This CDR3 has 13 amino acids. The junction had 3 bases not matched to a gene; V was cut back by 2 bases and J by 4 bases. Germline values: CDR1 GTSNPN, CDR2 SVGIG (reference sequence). CDR3 sequence (DNA): TGTGCCTGGAGTCTAGGGGGCGCAGATACGCAGTATTTT. This codes for CAWSLGGADTQYF.

In its sample, this clonotype was seen a few times. The chain has TRBV7-6 and TRBJ2-7; the D is unclear. Looked up from germline, CDR1 is SGHVS and CDR2 is FNYEAQ. The CDR3 is 11 amino acids. Written as DNA, the CDR3 is TGTGGCCCACTCGGACCATACGAGCAGTACTTC. Translated, it gives CGPLGPYEQYF.

This clonotype came up many times. This chain uses TRBV7-9 with TRBJ2-7, with D possibly TRBD1 on 6 matching bases. The germline V and J ends were trimmed by 5 bases and 0 bases, with 14 bases remaining between them. Germline V gene sequence: CDR1 SEHNR, CDR2 FQNEAQ (reference sequence). The CDR3 has 15 amino acids. The CDR3 DNA reads TGTGCCAGCAGCATGGACAGCCGGAGCTCCTACGAGCAGTACTTC. It is translated as CASSMDSRSSYEQYF.

This clonotype has ten or more counts. V and J are TRBV12-3 or TRBV12-4 and TRBJ2-7; no firm D call. The CDR3 runs 12 residues. V was cut by 2 bases and J by 5 bases, with 7 bases left in between. CDR3: CASSLIGNEQYF. In nucleotides, the CDR3 is TGTGCCAGCAGTTTAATAGGGAACGAGCAGTACTTC.

The sample holds many counts of this clonotype. The chain employs TRBV2 and TRBJ2-2; D may be TRBD2 (6 bases). There are 18 residues in the CDR3. Deletions cut 0 bases from V and 3 bases from J, with 17 bases between. Germline loops: CDR1 SNHLY, CDR2 FYNNEI. The CDR3 DNA reads as TGTGCCAGCAGTGAAGCGCTTCTGGGACTTAGGGACACCGGGGAGCTGTTTTTT. It yields the protein CASSEALLGLRDTGELFF.

This clonotype was seen more than once but under ten times. This chain joins TRBV18 and TRBJ2-2, with 7 nucleotides matching TRBD1. The V gene's germline CDR1 is KGHSH and CDR2 LQKENI. The CDR3 contains 14 residues. V shed 0 bases and J 5 bases; nucleotides not matched to a gene: 0. CDR3: CASSPPQGTGELFF. Here the CDR3 DNA reads TGTGCCAGCTCACCACCACAGGGGACCGGGGAGCTGTTTTTT.

This clonotype was recorded many times. The chain uses TRBV30 and TRBJ2-7; TRBD1 matches at 8 bases. This CDR3 spans 12 amino acids. J lost 2 bases, V lost 5 bases, and 2 bases had no gene match. CDR1 is GTSNPN and CDR2 is SVGIG in the germline V gene (reference sequence). The DNA for the CDR3 is TGTGCCTGGGAGACAGGGGCCTACGAGCAGTACTTC. Its protein product is CAWETGAYEQYF.

V is TRBV3-1 and J is TRBJ1-5; D remains unclear. Trimming removed 2 bases at V and 4 bases at J, with 12 bases between. This CDR3 is 15 amino acids long. CDR1 is LGHDT and CDR2 is YNNKEL in the germline V gene (reference sequence). CDR3 residues: CASSQMSGGNQPQHF. The CDR3 DNA sequence: TGTGCCAGCAGCCAAATGAGTGGAGGGAATCAGCCCCAGCATTTT. Drawing the rest from reference TRBV3-1 and TRBJ1-5, the complete variable domain is DTAVSQTPKYLVTQMGNDKSIKCEQNLGHDTMYWYKQDSKKFLKIMFSYNNKELIINETVPNRFSPKSPDKAHLNLHINSLELGDSAVYFCASSQMSGGNQPQHFGDGTRLSIL.

This clonotype appeared once. The chain couples TRBV12-3 or TRBV12-4 to TRBJ2-5; D remains ambiguous. V was shortened by 8 bases and J by 1 base, with 11 bases between the two germline ends. CDR3 length equals 13 residues. This CDR3 is CASGPLSQETQYF. The CDR3, as DNA: TGTGCCAGCGGCCCTCTGAGCCAAGAGACCCAGTACTTC.

Only one count was recorded for this clonotype. Given a much more abundant clone one base away, this may be a read error. The chain joins TRBV11-2 to TRBJ2-5, with D possibly being TRBD1 (5 bases). Trimming took off 3 bases at V and 2 bases at J, with 13 bases between the two ends. Germline V lookup: CDR1 SGHAT, CDR2 FQNNGV. The length of the CDR3 is 15 residues. In DNA form, the CDR3 reads TGTGCCAGCAGCTTTGTAGTGGGGCTACAAGAGACCCAGTACTTC. This gives the protein CASSFVVGLQETQYF. Using reference TRBV11-2 and TRBJ2-5 for the parts outside the CDR3, the full variable domain is EAGVAQSPRYKIIEKRQSVAFWCNPISGHATLYWYQQILGQGPKLLIQFQNNGVVDDSQLPKDRFSAERLKGVDSTLKIQPAKLEDSAVYLCASSFVVGLQETQYFGPGTRLLVL.

This clonotype has a handful of counts. V and J are TRBV7-9 and TRBJ2-3, with D maybe TRBD1 (6 bases). Germline V gives CDR1 SEHNR, CDR2 FQNEAQ (reference sequence). This CDR3 contains 16 residues. V dropped 2 bases and J dropped 6 bases, with 18 bases sitting between them. For the CDR3, the DNA is TGTGCCAGCAGCTTACCCCCAGGACAGAGTGGGGATACGCAGTATTTT. This codes for CASSLPPGQSGDTQYF.